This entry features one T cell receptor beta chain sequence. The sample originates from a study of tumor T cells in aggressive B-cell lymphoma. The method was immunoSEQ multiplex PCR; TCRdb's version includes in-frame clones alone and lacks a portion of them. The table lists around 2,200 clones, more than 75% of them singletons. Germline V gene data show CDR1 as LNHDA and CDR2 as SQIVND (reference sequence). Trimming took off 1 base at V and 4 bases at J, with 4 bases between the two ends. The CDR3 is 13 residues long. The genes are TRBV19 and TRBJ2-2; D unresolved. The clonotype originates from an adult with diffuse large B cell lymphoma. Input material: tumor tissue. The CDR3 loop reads CASSIAGTGELFF. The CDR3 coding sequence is TGTGCCAGTAGTATAGCGGGCACCGGGGAGCTGTTTTTT.